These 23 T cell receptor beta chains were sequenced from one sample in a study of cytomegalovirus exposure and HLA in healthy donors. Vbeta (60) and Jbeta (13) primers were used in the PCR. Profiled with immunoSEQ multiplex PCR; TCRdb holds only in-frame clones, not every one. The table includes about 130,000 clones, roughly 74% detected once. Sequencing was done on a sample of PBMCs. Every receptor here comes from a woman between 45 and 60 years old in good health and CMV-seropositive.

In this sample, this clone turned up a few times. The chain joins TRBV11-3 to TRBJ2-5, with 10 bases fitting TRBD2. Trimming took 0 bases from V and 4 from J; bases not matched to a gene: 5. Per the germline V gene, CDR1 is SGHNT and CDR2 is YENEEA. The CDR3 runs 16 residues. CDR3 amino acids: CASSLEASGGLETQYF. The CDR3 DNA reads TGTGCCAGCAGCTTAGAAGCTAGCGGGGGCCTAGAGACCCAGTACTTC.

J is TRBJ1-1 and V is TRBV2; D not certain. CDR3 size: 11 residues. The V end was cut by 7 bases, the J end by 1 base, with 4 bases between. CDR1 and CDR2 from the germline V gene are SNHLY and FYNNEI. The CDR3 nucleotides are TGTGCCAGCATAGAGAACACTGAAGCTTTCTTT. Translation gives CASIENTEAFF.

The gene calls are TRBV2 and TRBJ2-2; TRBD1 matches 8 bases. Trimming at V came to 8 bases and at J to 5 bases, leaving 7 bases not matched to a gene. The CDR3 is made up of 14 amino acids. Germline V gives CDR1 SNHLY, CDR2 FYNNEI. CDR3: CASGDRGWTGELFF. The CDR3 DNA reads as TGTGCCAGCGGCGACAGGGGTTGGACCGGGGAGCTGTTTTTT. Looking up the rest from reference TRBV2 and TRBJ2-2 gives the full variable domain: EPEVTQTPSHQVTQMGQEVILRCVPISNHLYFYWYRQILGQKVEFLVSFYNNEISEKSEIFDDQFSVERPDGSNFTLKIRSTKLEDSAMYFCASGDRGWTGELFFGEGSRLTVL.

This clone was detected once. Here the CDR3 reads CASTTTGGGYYGYTF. The CDR3 DNA follows: TGTGCCAGCACTACGACAGGGGGAGGGTACTATGGCTACACCTTC. The chain recombines TRBV7-9 with TRBJ1-2; TRBD1 aligns across 9 bases. After removal of 7 bases from V and 3 bases from J, the junction contained 9 bases not matched to a gene. CDR1 is SEHNR and CDR2 is FQNEAQ in the germline V gene (reference sequence). CDR3 length: 15 residues.

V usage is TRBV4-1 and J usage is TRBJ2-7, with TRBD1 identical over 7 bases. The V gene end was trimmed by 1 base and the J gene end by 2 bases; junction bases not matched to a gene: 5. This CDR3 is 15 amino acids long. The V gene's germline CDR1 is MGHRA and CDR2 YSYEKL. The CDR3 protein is CASSQAPQGTYEQYF. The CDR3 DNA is TGCGCCAGCAGCCAAGCCCCACAGGGGACCTACGAGCAGTACTTC.

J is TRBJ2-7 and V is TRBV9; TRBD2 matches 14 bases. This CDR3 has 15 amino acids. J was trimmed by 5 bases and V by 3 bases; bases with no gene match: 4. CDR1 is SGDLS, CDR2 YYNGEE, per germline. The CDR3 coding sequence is TGTGCCAGCAGCGAGACTAGCGGGGGGGCCCACGAGCAGTACTTC. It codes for CASSETSGGAHEQYF.

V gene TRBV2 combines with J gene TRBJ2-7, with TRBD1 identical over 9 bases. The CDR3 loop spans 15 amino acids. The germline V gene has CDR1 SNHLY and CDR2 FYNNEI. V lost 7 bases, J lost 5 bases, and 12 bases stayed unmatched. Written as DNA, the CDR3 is TGTGCCAGCAAAGATAGGAGGACAGGGGCAAACGAGCAGTACTTC. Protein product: CASKDRRTGANEQYF.

The CDR3 is CASSVAWTGLLGGNTIYF. The CDR3 nucleotides read TGTGCCAGCAGTGTCGCTTGGACAGGTCTCCTGGGAGGAAACACCATATATTTT. The chain joins TRBV6-1 to TRBJ1-3; 7 nucleotides align to TRBD1. The germline gives CDR1 MNHNS, CDR2 SASEGT. J gave up 4 bases and V 4 bases, and 16 bases lay outside the gene matches. This CDR3 is 18 amino acids long.

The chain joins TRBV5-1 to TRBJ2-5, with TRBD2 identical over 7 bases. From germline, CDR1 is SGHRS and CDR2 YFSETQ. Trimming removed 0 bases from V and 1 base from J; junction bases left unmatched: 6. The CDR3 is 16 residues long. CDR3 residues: CASSLGPAGLQETQYF. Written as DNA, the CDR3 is TGCGCCAGCAGCTTGGGGCCAGCGGGACTCCAAGAGACCCAGTACTTC.

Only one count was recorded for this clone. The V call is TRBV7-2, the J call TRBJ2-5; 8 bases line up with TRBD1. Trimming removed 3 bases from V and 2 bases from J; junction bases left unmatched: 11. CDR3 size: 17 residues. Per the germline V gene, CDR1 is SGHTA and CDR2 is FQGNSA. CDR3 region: CASSLGEAGGPQETQYF. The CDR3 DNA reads TGTGCCAGCAGCTTGGGGGAGGCAGGGGGCCCTCAAGAGACCCAGTACTTC.

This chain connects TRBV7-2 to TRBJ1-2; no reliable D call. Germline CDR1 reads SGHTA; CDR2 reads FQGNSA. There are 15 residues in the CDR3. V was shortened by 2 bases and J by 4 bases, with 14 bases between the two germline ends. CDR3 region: CASSLQIGSGYGYTF. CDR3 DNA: TGTGCCAGCAGCTTACAGATCGGGAGCGGCTATGGCTACACCTTC.

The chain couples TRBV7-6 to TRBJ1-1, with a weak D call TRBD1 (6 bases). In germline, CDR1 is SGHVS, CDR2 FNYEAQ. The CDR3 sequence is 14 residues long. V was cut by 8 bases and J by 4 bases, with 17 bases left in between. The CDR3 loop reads CASGQTGWGTEAFF. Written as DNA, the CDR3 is TGTGCCAGCGGCCAGACAGGCTGGGGCACTGAAGCTTTCTTT.

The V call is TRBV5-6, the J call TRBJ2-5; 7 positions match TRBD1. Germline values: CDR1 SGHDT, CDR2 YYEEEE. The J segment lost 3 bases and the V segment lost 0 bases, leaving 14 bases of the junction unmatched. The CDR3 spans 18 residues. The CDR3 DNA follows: TGTGCCAGCAGCTTGGTGGCAGGGGGTTCCCCCTTTGAAGAGACCCAGTACTTC. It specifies CASSLVAGGSPFEETQYF.

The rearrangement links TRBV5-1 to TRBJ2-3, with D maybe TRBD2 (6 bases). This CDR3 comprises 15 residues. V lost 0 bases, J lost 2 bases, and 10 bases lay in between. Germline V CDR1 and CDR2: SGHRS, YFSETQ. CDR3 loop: CASSLETGVTDTQYF. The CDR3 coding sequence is TGCGCCAGCAGCTTGGAAACGGGGGTCACAGATACGCAGTATTTT.

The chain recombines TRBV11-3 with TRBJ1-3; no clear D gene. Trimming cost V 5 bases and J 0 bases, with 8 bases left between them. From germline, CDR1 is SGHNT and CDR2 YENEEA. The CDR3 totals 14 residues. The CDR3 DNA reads TGTGCCAGCAGCAACCGGGACTCTGGAAACACCATATATTTT. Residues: CASSNRDSGNTIYF.

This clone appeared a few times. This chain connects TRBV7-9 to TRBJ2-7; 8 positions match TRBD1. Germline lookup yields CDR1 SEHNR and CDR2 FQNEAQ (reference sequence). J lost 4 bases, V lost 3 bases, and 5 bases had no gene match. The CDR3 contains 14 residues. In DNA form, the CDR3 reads TGTGCCAGCAGCTTCCACGGGACAGGTTACGAGCAGTACTTC. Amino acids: CASSFHGTGYEQYF.

The DNA of the CDR3 is TGCAGCGGACTCCTGGGGCAGTTGAACACTGAAGCTTTCTTT. This sequence encodes CSGLLGQLNTEAFF. The V call is TRBV29-1, the J call TRBJ1-1; D may be TRBD1 (5 bases). Germline-derived CDR1 and CDR2 are SQVTM and ANQGSEA. Trimming pared 7 bases from V and 0 bases from J, leaving 15 bases between. The CDR3 is 14 amino acids.

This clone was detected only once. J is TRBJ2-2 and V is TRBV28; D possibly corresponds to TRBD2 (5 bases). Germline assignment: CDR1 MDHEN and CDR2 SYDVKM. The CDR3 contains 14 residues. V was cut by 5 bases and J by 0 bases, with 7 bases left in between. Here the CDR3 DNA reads TGTGCCAGCAGTGGGAGAACGAACACCGGGGAGCTGTTTTTT. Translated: CASSGRTNTGELFF.

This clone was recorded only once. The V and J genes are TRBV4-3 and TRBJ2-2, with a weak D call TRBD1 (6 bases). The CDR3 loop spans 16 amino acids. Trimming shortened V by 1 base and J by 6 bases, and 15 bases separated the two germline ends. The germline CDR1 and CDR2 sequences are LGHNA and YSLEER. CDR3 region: CASSQVPRGAAGELFF. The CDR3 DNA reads TGCGCCAGCAGCCAAGTGCCCAGGGGAGCGGCCGGGGAGCTGTTTTTT.

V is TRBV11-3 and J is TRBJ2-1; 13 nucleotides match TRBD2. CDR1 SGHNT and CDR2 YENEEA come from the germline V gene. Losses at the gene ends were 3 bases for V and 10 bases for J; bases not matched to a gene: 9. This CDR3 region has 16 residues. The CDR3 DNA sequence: TGTGCCAGCAGCTTGGGGGGGACTAGCGGGGTTGAGGAGCAGTTCTTC. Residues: CASSLGGTSGVEEQFF.

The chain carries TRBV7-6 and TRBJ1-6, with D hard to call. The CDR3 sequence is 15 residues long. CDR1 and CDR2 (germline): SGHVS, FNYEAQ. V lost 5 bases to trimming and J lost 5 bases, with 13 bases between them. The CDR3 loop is CASSLRGRDNSPLHF. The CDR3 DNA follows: TGTGCCAGCAGCCTCCGCGGCAGAGATAATTCACCCCTCCACTTT.

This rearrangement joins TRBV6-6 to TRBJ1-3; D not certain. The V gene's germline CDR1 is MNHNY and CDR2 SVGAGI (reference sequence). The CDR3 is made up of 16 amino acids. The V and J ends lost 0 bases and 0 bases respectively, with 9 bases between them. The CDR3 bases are TGTGCCAGCAGTTACTCCCGACGGAGCTCTGGAAACACCATATATTTT. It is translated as CASSYSRRSSGNTIYF.

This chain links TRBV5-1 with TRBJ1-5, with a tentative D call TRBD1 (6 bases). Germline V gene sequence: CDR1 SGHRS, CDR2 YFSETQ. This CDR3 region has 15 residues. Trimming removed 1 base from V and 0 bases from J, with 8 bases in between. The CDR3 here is CASSLQGISNQPQHF. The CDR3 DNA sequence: TGCGCCAGCAGCTTGCAGGGGATTAGCAATCAGCCCCAGCATTTT.